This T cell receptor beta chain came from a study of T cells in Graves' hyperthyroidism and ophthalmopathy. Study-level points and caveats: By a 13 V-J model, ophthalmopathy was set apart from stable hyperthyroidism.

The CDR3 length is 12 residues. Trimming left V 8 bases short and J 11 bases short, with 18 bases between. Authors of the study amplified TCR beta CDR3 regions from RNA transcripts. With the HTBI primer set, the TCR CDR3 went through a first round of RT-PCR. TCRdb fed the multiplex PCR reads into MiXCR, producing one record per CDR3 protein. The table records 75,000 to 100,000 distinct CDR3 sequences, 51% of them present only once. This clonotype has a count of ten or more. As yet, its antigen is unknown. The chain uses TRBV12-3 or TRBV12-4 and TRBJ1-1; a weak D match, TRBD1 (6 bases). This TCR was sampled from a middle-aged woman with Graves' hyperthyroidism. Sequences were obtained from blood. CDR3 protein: CASGVIDRYAFF. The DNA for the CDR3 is TGTGCCAGCGGAGTGATCGACAGGTATGCTTTCTTT.